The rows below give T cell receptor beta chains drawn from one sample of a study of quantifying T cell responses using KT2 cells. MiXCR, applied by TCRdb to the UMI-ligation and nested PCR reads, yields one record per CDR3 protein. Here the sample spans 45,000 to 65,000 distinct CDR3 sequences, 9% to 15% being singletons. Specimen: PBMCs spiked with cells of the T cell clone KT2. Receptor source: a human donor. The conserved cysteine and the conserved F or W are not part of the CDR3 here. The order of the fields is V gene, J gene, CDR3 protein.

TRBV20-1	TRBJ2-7	SARTGVDYEQY
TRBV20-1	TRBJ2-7	SAWTSGPYEQY
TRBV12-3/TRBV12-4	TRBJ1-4	AVRDRVGSYEKLF
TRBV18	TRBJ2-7	ASSPGTDSYEQY
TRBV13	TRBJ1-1	ASSFAGTNTEAF
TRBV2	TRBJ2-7	ASSGDREGTTFYEQY
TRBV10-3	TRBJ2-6	AISEVEISGANVLT
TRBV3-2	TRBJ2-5	ASSHATGTETQY
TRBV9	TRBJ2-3	ASSALSTDTQY
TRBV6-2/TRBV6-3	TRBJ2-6	ASSYLRTDPIFSGANVLT
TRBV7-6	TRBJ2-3	ASSSGLSTDTQY
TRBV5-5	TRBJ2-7	ASSLVVTGSYEQY
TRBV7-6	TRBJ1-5	ASSRPRTVYSNQPQH
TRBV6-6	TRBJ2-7	ASNHRGSYEQY
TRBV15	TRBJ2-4	ATSGTGVGAKNIQY
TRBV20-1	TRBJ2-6	SARGQGAAGANVLT
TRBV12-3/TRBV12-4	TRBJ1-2	ASSQLQGTVYGYT
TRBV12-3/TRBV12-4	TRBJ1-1	ASLPEFLDRGHRAF
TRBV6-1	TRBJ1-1	ASRPLGNMNTEAF
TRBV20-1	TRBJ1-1	SARGSLGAF
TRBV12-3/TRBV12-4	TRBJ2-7	ASSTQGAISYEQY
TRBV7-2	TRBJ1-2	ASSLALQAFYGYT
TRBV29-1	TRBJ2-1	SVAGQGYNEQF
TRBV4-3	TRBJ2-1	ASSQNPGGTVRDEQF
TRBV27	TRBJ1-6	ASSLSGQGSDPNSPLH
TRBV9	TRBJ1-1	ASSEIRTDQAF
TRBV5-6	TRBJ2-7	ASSLNLFYEQY
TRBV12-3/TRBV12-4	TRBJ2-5	ASSLAGGRETQY
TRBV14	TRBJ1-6	ASSQDLRNSPLH
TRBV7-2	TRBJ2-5	ASSLGGSQVTQY
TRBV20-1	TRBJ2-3	SANDGGTDTQY
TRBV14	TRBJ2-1	ASSQLAGLDSRNEQF
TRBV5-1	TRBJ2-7	ASSPEGVVTASYEQY
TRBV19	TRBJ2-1	ASSSGQGINEQF
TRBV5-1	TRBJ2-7	ASSATSSRSEQY